The entry that follows covers one T cell receptor beta chain sequence. Its target is not known. The PCR contained 60 Vbeta and 13 Jbeta primers. Only in-frame clones appear in the TCRdb table, and some are missing; sequencing was by immunoSEQ multiplex PCR. Altogether 75,000 to 100,000 clones are present, 70% to 80% being singletons, with the ten largest covering 16%. This sample is drawn from a study of cytomegalovirus exposure and HLA in healthy donors. In the study overall: HLA-typed donors were the source of around 87 million unique TCRs, which an early data release held. Study results and limitations: Available immune exposure information was restricted to CMV serostatus only.

The germline V gene has CDR1 SGHNT and CDR2 YYREEE (reference sequence). Trimming cost V 4 bases and J 4 bases, with 15 bases left between them. The CDR3 has 15 residues. This TCR was recovered from a man aged 55-75 years in good health and CMV-seropositive. The source material was PBMCs. The V and J genes are TRBV5-4 and TRBJ1-5, with D perhaps TRBD1 (5 bases). In DNA, the CDR3 is TGTGCCAGCAGCCCCGGAAGGGGTCAAAATCAGCCCCAGCATTTT. Translated, it gives CASSPGRGQNQPQHF.